Shown below are 22 T cell receptor beta chains from a single sample sequenced in a study of CD8 T cells in ankylosing spondylitis. General observations from the study: Ankylosing spondylitis blood appeared to be characterized by a TCR beta motif of 8 or 9 highly homologous variants.

TCRdb reprocessed the 5' RACE reads via MiXCR and lists one record per CDR3 protein. The repertoire consists of a few hundred thousand distinct CDR3 sequences, with around 24% occurring once and the leading ten covering approximately 15%. No antigens are known for them. The sequencing input was blood, either unsorted or a sorted T cell fraction (not recorded which). Every receptor here comes from a male donor with ankylosing spondylitis.

There are a few counts of this clonotype. This chain joins TRBV27 and TRBJ1-5, with 10 bases lining up with TRBD1. The CDR3 spans 19 residues. The germline V gene has CDR1 MNHEY and CDR2 SMNVEV (reference sequence). The junction had 14 bases not matched to a gene; V was cut back by 4 bases and J by 2 bases. CDR3 in amino acids: CASSSRAGTGAVRNQPQHF. CDR3 DNA: TGTGCCAGCAGTTCCAGGGCCGGGACAGGGGCCGTTCGCAATCAGCCCCAGCATTTT.

This clonotype has a handful of counts. The genes are TRBV20-1 and TRBJ1-3; D is possibly TRBD1 (6 bases). Trimming cost V 2 bases and J 2 bases, with 13 bases left between them. The CDR3 loop spans 15 amino acids. Per the germline V gene, CDR1 is DFQATT and CDR2 is SNEGSKA (reference sequence). Here the CDR3 DNA reads TGCAGTGCTAGACGGACAGTGGGGGCTGGAAACACCATATATTTT. This gives the protein CSARRTVGAGNTIYF.

This clonotype has a single count. The rearrangement uses TRBV12-3 or TRBV12-4 and TRBJ1-4; a possible D gene is TRBD1 (6 bases). CDR3 length: 13 amino acids. V was cut by 6 bases and J by 8 bases, with 13 bases left in between. As DNA, the CDR3 is TGTGCCAGCAGGTCGGGACAATACGAAAAACTGTTTTTT. Translating gives CASRSGQYEKLFF.

The V call is TRBV7-6, the J call TRBJ2-2; 7 bases match TRBD1. The trim removed 0 bases at V and 5 bases at J, leaving 3 bases unmatched. Germline V gives CDR1 SGHVS, CDR2 FNYEAQ. The CDR3 totals 15 residues. In nucleotides, the CDR3 is TGTGCCAGCAGCTTAGCGGGACAGAAGACCGGGGAGCTGTTTTTT. This sequence encodes CASSLAGQKTGELFF.

This clonotype was counted a few times. J is TRBJ2-5 and V is TRBV12-3 or TRBV12-4, with 7 nucleotides matching TRBD1. With V trimmed by 5 bases and J by 7 bases, 7 bases remained unmatched. The CDR3 totals 13 residues. CDR3 region: CASSGTAKGTQYF. The CDR3 DNA follows: TGTGCCAGCAGTGGGACAGCCAAAGGGACCCAGTACTTC.

The V and J genes are TRBV21-1 and TRBJ1-2. TRBV21-1 represents a pseudogene. The CDR3 has 13 residues. For the CDR3, the DNA is TGTGCCAGCAGCAAAGGGTTCGGATATGGCTACACCTTC. Its translation is CASSKGFGYGYTF.

The genes are TRBV18 and TRBJ1-4, with 7 bases aligning to TRBD1. CDR1 KGHSH and CDR2 LQKENI come from the germline V gene. The CDR3 loop spans 14 amino acids. V gave up 6 bases and J gave up 6 bases; unmatched junction bases: 7. The CDR3 is CASSSTGTDEKLFF. The CDR3 coding sequence is TGTGCCAGCTCCTCGACAGGGACAGATGAAAAACTGTTTTTT. Full variable domain (missing parts from reference TRBV18 and TRBJ1-4): NAGVMQNPRHLVRRRGQEARLRCSPMKGHSHVYWYRQLPEEGLKFMVYLQKENIIDESGMPKERFSAEFPKEGPSILRIQQVVRGDSAAYFCASSSTGTDEKLFFGSGTQLSVL.

This sequence joins TRBV20-1 and TRBJ2-1; D call uncertain. Germline values: CDR1 DFQATT, CDR2 SNEGSKA (reference sequence). The CDR3 runs to 16 residues. The V end lost 6 bases, the J end lost 2 bases, and 20 bases lay between the germline ends. CDR3 DNA sequence: TGCAGTGCACACGAGGTTGGCCGTTACACCTACAATGAGCAGTTCTTC. Its translation: CSAHEVGRYTYNEQFF.

J is TRBJ2-7 and V is TRBV20-1, with a tentative D call TRBD2 (6 bases). The CDR3 is 15 residues long. The germline gives CDR1 DFQATT, CDR2 SNEGSKA (reference sequence). Trimming stripped 0 bases from V and 2 bases from J, with 14 bases between. CDR3 nucleotides: TGCAGTGCTAGAGATGGAGGCACTAGCCCCTACGAGCAGTACTTC. Translation: CSARDGGTSPYEQYF.

This clonotype occurred a few times. This rearrangement joins TRBV5-1 to TRBJ2-1; D call uncertain. V lost 0 bases, J lost 6 bases, and 7 bases lay in between. CDR3 length: 13 residues. Germline V lookup: CDR1 SGHRS, CDR2 YFSETQ. The CDR3, as DNA: TGCGCCAGCAGCTTGGCCTGGACCAATGAGCAGTTCTTC. This translates into CASSLAWTNEQFF.

The V and J genes are TRBV4-3 and TRBJ1-4, with TRBD1 matching 12 bases. V lost 3 bases, J lost 8 bases, and 7 bases stayed unmatched. Germline assignment: CDR1 LGHNA and CDR2 YSLEER. The CDR3 spans 16 residues. The CDR3 DNA sequence: TGCGCCAGCAGCCAGGGGGGACAGGGGGCGCAGGAAAAACTGTTTTTT. This sequence encodes CASSQGGQGAQEKLFF.

V and J are TRBV2 and TRBJ1-1; D is perhaps TRBD1 (6 bases). V lost 3 bases, J lost 3 bases, and 11 bases lay in between. Germline V CDR1 and CDR2: SNHLY, FYNNEI. This CDR3 is built from 14 residues. In nucleotides, the CDR3 is TGTGCCAGCAGTGATTTCAGGGGAGACACTGAAGCTTTCTTT. It translates to CASSDFRGDTEAFF.

The rearrangement links TRBV5-6 to TRBJ1-5, with D possibly being TRBD1 (5 bases). CDR3 length: 15 residues. The ends were cut back, 4 bases at V and 7 bases at J, with 18 bases in the middle. The germline V gene encodes CDR1 SGHDT and CDR2 YYEEEE. The CDR3 spells CASSISGQGWQPQHF. DNA of the CDR3: TGTGCCAGCAGCATATCGGGGCAGGGTTGGCAGCCCCAGCATTTT.

This clonotype has only a few counts. The chain couples TRBV29-1 to TRBJ2-1; 9 nucleotides agree with TRBD1. CDR1 and CDR2 from the germline V gene are SQVTM and ANQGSEA. Trimming took 6 bases from V and 1 from J; bases not matched to a gene: 4. The CDR3 is 14 residues long. DNA of the CDR3: TGCAGCGTGGGGGACAGGGCTTCCTACAATGAGCAGTTCTTC. This codes for CSVGDRASYNEQFF.

This clonotype was seen a handful of times. One end of the junction does not line up with germline, which may come from a read error. The chain combines TRBV7-2 with TRBJ2-1, with 12 bases that match TRBD2. The CDR3 covers 15 residues. Germline CDR1 and CDR2: SGHTA and FQGNSA. The CDR3 region has the DNA TGTGCCAGCAGCCTAGCGGGAGGGGGGCCGAATGAGCAGTTCTTC. Amino acid sequence: CASSLAGGGPNEQFF.

This clonotype was counted many times. The CDR3 DNA sequence: TGTGCCAGCAGCAAAGGACTAGCGGGAGAACGCGGCGGGGAGCTGTTTTTT. Residues: CASSKGLAGERGGELFF. This chain connects TRBV5-6 to TRBJ2-2; 13 nucleotides line up with TRBD2. From germline, CDR1 is SGHDT and CDR2 YYEEEE. The CDR3 consists of 17 residues. Germline trimming cut 4 bases from V and 7 bases from J; bases unmatched to any gene: 10.

This clonotype has a handful of counts. The gene calls are TRBV5-8 and TRBJ1-1; D unresolved. Germline CDR1 and CDR2: SGHTS and YDEGEE. This CDR3 region has 13 residues. V shed 5 bases and J shed 5 bases, with 13 bases lying between them. The DNA of the CDR3 is TGTGCCAGCAGTTTTTCGACGGAGACTGAAGCTTTCTTT. Amino acid sequence: CASSFSTETEAFF. Full variable domain (outside the CDR3, taken from reference TRBV5-8 and TRBJ1-1): EAGVTQSPTHLIKTRGQQATLRCSPISGHTSVYWYQQALGLGLQFLLWYDEGEERNRGNFPPRFSGRQFPNYSSELNVNALELEDSALYLCASSFSTETEAFFGQGTRLTVV.

The J gene is TRBJ2-1, the V gene TRBV2, with TRBD1 as a possible D gene (6 bases). Germline values: CDR1 SNHLY, CDR2 FYNNEI. The CDR3 contains 16 residues. Trimming stripped 7 bases from V and 0 bases from J, with 16 bases between. This CDR3 is CASTEQRGNSYNEQFF. Here the CDR3 DNA reads TGTGCCAGCACCGAACAAAGGGGGAACTCCTACAATGAGCAGTTCTTC.

The rearrangement links TRBV7-9 to TRBJ2-1, with no clear D. The germline CDR1 and CDR2 sequences are SEHNR and FQNEAQ (reference sequence). The V end was cut by 2 bases, the J end by 8 bases, with 10 bases between. The CDR3 totals 13 residues. CDR3 bases: TGTGCCAGCAGCTTATTCTTCGCGGATGAGCAGTTCTTC. Its protein product is CASSLFFADEQFF.

The chain links TRBV29-1 to TRBJ2-3, with 8 positions matching TRBD1. This CDR3 is 14 amino acids long. V lost 4 bases, J lost 5 bases, and 8 bases stayed unmatched. Germline values: CDR1 SQVTM, CDR2 ANQGSEA. CDR3 amino acids: CSVGVYRGIDTQYF. The CDR3 DNA reads TGCAGCGTTGGGGTTTACAGGGGGATAGATACGCAGTATTTT.

The V and J genes are TRBV29-1 and TRBJ2-1; D is unclear. V lost 2 bases and J lost 2, with 7 bases in between. CDR3 length equals 13 residues. Germline V lookup: CDR1 SQVTM, CDR2 ANQGSEA. The CDR3 here is CSVETVTYNEQFF. Written as DNA, the CDR3 is TGCAGCGTTGAAACTGTCACCTACAATGAGCAGTTCTTC.

There are a few counts of this clonotype. The chain combines TRBV4-1 with TRBJ2-3; unclear D gene. The CDR3 has 15 amino acids. Trimming cost V 6 bases and J 1 base, with 14 bases left between them. Germline V gives CDR1 MGHRA, CDR2 YSYEKL. In DNA form, the CDR3 reads TGCGCCAGCAGGTCCCCCGGCCCGGGCACAGATACGCAGTATTTT. Its protein product is CASRSPGPGTDTQYF.